This T cell receptor (beta chain) was observed in a study of post-analysis software for immune sequencing data. Background on the study: Recorded subtypes: relapsing-remitting, secondary progressive, progressive-relapsing; some patients unannotated.

This clonotype was observed once. Its antigen is undetermined. This CDR3 is 16 amino acids long. With 1 base removed from V and 0 bases from J, the gap between germline ends came to 9 bases. Germline V gene data show CDR1 as SGHDN and CDR2 as FVKESK. Study-wide findings and caveats: Comparison with controls showed significantly lower normalized Chao1 diversity in multiple sclerosis patients. Samples from a shared batch, those prepared together, strongly co-clustered by F measure. When patients were compared with controls, a handful of TRBV segments were more frequent, TRBV5-6, TRBV5-1 and TRBV20-1 among them.

Unique molecular identifiers were present in the TCR beta cDNA libraries. T cells numbering roughly 1 to 10 million yielded around 500,000 cDNA molecules. From the PCR reads, TCRdb called clonotypes with MiXCR, one entry per CDR3 protein. The table records more than 500,000 distinct CDR3 sequences, under 40% of them present only once. The chain couples TRBV14 to TRBJ1-4; D uncertain. The sequence derives from a girl aged 2-17 years with multiple sclerosis. Sequencing was done on a sample of blood. CDR3 sequence reads: CASSQVRGATNEKLFF. The CDR3 nucleotides are TGTGCCAGCAGCCAAGTTCGTGGAGCAACTAATGAAAAACTGTTTTTT. Supplemented by reference TRBV14 and TRBJ1-4, the full variable domain reads EAGVTQFPSHSVIEKGQTVTLRCDPISGHDNLYWYRRVMGKEIKFLLHFVKESKQDESGMPNNRFLAERTGGTYSTLKVQPAELEDSGVYFCASSQVRGATNEKLFFGSGTQLSVL.